These T cell receptor beta chains were read from a single sample in a study of Ad26.COV2.S vaccination and SARS-CoV-2 variants. Data came from immunoSEQ multiplex PCR; TCRdb stores just in-frame clones and leaves some out. The sample records some 350,000 clones, around 92% being singletons. Here the sequenced sample was peripheral blood, taken after recovery from COVID-19. Source of these receptors: a human donor who had recovered from COVID-19. Both conserved end residues are part of each CDR3. A D gene is named only where the DNA matches it firmly. Clone sizes are given selectively: once, few, many, or a class where the clone is expanded.

V: TRBV13
size: .
J: TRBJ1-3
D: .
CDR3: CASSLGRLLVDTIYF
DNA: TGTGCCAGCAGCTTGGGACGGCTCCTTGTTGACACCATATATTTT

V: TRBV27
size: .
J: TRBJ2-1
D: TRBD1
CDR3: CASSFKGQGYNEQFF
DNA: TGTGCCAGCAGTTTTAAGGGACAGGGCTACAATGAGCAGTTCTTC

V: TRBV4-2
size: .
J: TRBJ2-3
D: .
CDR3: CASSQMEDTQYF
DNA: TGTGCCAGCAGCCAAATGGAGGATACGCAGTATTTT

V: TRBV10-3
size: .
J: TRBJ2-2
D: .
CDR3: CAISATDTGELFF
DNA: TGTGCCATCAGCGCGACGGACACCGGGGAGCTGTTTTTT

V: TRBV27
size: .
J: TRBJ2-3
D: TRBD2
CDR3: CASSPPGGTGTDTQYF
DNA: TGTGCCAGCAGTCCTCCGGGGGGGACTGGCACAGATACGCAGTATTTT

V: TRBV12-5
size: .
J: TRBJ2-7
D: .
CDR3: CASGSGQNYEQYF
DNA: TGTGCTAGTGGCTCCGGCCAGAACTACGAGCAGTACTTC

V: TRBV27
size: .
J: TRBJ2-1
D: .
CDR3: CASTRTGVAYNEQFF
DNA: TGTGCCAGCACACGTACAGGCGTCGCCTACAATGAGCAGTTCTTC

V: TRBV4-1
size: .
J: TRBJ2-1
D: TRBD2
CDR3: CASSLLGLLYNEQFF
DNA: TGCGCCAGCAGCCTCTTGGGACTACTCTACAATGAGCAGTTCTTC

V: TRBV10-3
size: .
J: TRBJ2-7
D: .
CDR3: CAISEKGLGEQYF
DNA: TGTGCCATCAGTGAGAAGGGTCTAGGTGAGCAGTACTTC

V: TRBV19
size: .
J: TRBJ1-2
D: TRBD1
CDR3: CASSKQGARVDYGYTF
DNA: TGTGCCAGTAGTAAGCAGGGGGCGCGGGTGGACTATGGCTACACCTTC

V: TRBV7-8
size: once
J: TRBJ1-1
D: TRBD1
CDR3: CASSLVGIGTGGTEAFF
DNA: TGTGCCAGCAGCTTAGTGGGAATAGGGACAGGGGGCACTGAAGCTTTCTTT

V: TRBV7-8
size: .
J: TRBJ1-1
D: .
CDR3: CASQKPETTEAFF
DNA: TGTGCCAGCCAAAAGCCCGAAACAACTGAAGCTTTCTTT

V: TRBV7-2
size: .
J: TRBJ1-1
D: .
CDR3: CASSLALGEAFF
DNA: TGTGCCAGCAGCTTAGCGTTGGGTGAAGCTTTCTTT

V: TRBV7-9
size: .
J: TRBJ1-1
D: .
CDR3: CASSTGNTEAFF
DNA: TGTGCCAGCAGCACGGGGAACACTGAAGCTTTCTTT

V: TRBV11-2
size: .
J: TRBJ1-3
D: .
CDR3: CASSLVSATSGNTIYF
DNA: TGTGCCAGCAGCTTAGTGTCAGCTACCTCTGGAAACACCATATATTTT

V: TRBV6-2/TRBV6-3
size: .
J: TRBJ1-1
D: TRBD1
CDR3: CASSEDREAFF
DNA: TGTGCCAGCAGTGAGGACAGGGAAGCTTTCTTT

V: TRBV27
size: .
J: TRBJ1-2
D: TRBD1
CDR3: CASSPPGQAHYGYTF
DNA: TGTGCCAGCAGTCCTCCGGGACAGGCACACTATGGCTACACCTTC

V: TRBV4-2
size: .
J: TRBJ1-2
D: TRBD1
CDR3: CASSRPGQGAWVGYTF
DNA: TGTGCCAGCAGCCGACCGGGACAGGGGGCTTGGGTGGGCTACACCTTC

V: TRBV9
size: .
J: TRBJ1-3
D: .
CDR3: CASSPTGGVSSGNTIYF
DNA: TGTGCCAGCAGCCCCACGGGAGGAGTTTCCTCTGGAAACACCATATATTTT

V: TRBV6-5
size: .
J: TRBJ1-1
D: .
CDR3: CASSYSGRSTEAFF
DNA: TGTGCCAGCAGTTACTCGGGGAGGAGCACTGAAGCTTTCTTT

V: TRBV2
size: .
J: TRBJ1-1
D: TRBD1
CDR3: CASRIRQGGTEAFF
DNA: TGTGCCAGCAGAATCAGACAGGGGGGCACTGAAGCTTTCTTT

V: TRBV12-5
size: .
J: TRBJ1-2
D: TRBD1
CDR3: CASGTGQGYSGYTF
DNA: TGTGCTAGTGGTACCGGACAGGGCTACTCTGGCTACACCTTC

V: TRBV2
size: .
J: TRBJ1-1
D: .
CDR3: CASKRRGGPNEAFF
DNA: TGTGCCAGCAAAAGACGAGGCGGACCCAATGAAGCTTTCTTT

V: TRBV10-1
size: once
J: TRBJ2-7
D: TRBD1
CDR3: CASSAGQAYEQYF
DNA: TGCGCCAGCAGCGCGGGACAGGCCTACGAGCAGTACTTC

V: TRBV19
size: once
J: TRBJ1-2
D: TRBD1
CDR3: CASGGFRGGGRGYTF
DNA: TGTGCCAGTGGTGGTTTTCGCGGAGGGGGCCGTGGCTACACCTTC

V: TRBV6-6
size: .
J: TRBJ1-4
D: .
CDR3: CASSYLDRYEKLFF
DNA: TGTGCCAGCAGTTACCTGGACAGATATGAAAAACTGTTTTTT

V: TRBV5-8
size: .
J: TRBJ2-2
D: TRBD2
CDR3: CASSRGTSGARTGELFF
DNA: TGTGCCAGCAGCCGCGGGACTAGCGGGGCCCGCACCGGGGAGCTGTTTTTT

V: TRBV2
size: .
J: TRBJ2-1
D: TRBD1
CDR3: CASRWTGGFSEQFF
DNA: TGTGCCAGCAGGTGGACAGGGGGGTTTTCTGAGCAGTTCTTC

V: TRBV10-3
size: .
J: TRBJ2-3
D: TRBD1
CDR3: CAISESTGMVHTQYF
DNA: TGTGCCATCAGTGAGTCGACAGGGATGGTGCATACGCAGTATTTT